What follows are 17 T cell receptor beta chains derived from one specimen sequenced in a study of beta chain features in type 1 diabetes. Overall study results and limits: Shorter TCRB CDR3s, moderately but significantly so, marked every one of the four CD4+ subsets in Type 1 diabetes patients.

No antigen has been identified for these receptors. Sequenced material consisted of expressed TCRB transcripts (all of the isolated RNA was reverse transcribed). The protocol was immunoSEQ multiplex PCR, while the TCRdb copy is restricted to in-frame clones and leaves out a portion. The sample has 240,000 or so clones, about 14% seen once; the top ten hold roughly 0.019%. The sequenced sample was naive CD4+ T cells from blood. The receptors stem from a man aged 25-45 years with type 1 diabetes.

In this sample, this clone turned up a few times. The V gene is TRBV5-4, the J gene TRBJ1-2; D gene ambiguous. Germline values: CDR1 SGHNT, CDR2 YYREEE (reference sequence). The CDR3 is 15 residues long. V lost 0 bases, J lost 4 bases, and 13 bases lay in between. CDR3 DNA: TGTGCCAGCAGCTTGGCGGTACGAGGAAGCTATGGCTACACCTTC. Translation gives CASSLAVRGSYGYTF.

In this sample, this clone turned up a few times. This sequence joins TRBV2 and TRBJ1-2; maybe TRBD1 (5 bases). From germline, CDR1 is SNHLY and CDR2 FYNNEI. This CDR3 has 15 residues. V was clipped by 0 bases and J by 3 bases, with 11 bases between them. The CDR3 here is CASSEAVPGDYGYTF. DNA of the CDR3: TGTGCCAGCAGTGAAGCAGTTCCGGGGGACTATGGCTACACCTTC.

V and J are TRBV4-1 and TRBJ2-3, with TRBD2 matching 7 bases. The V segment lost 7 bases and the J segment 5 bases; nucleotides outside the gene matches: 9. The CDR3 consists of 14 residues. Per the germline V gene, CDR1 is MGHRA and CDR2 is YSYEKL. CDR3 DNA: TGCGCCAGCACCCCGGCGGGAGTGGGAGATACGCAGTATTTT. Its protein is CASTPAGVGDTQYF.

This rearrangement joins TRBV21-1 to TRBJ2-5; the table names TRBD1, a call not compared with the DNA. TRBV21-1 is a recognized pseudogene. The CDR3 sequence is 15 residues long. The CDR3 sequence: CASIPLRTGAGTQYF. The CDR3 coding sequence is TGTGCCAGCATCCCTCTTCGGACAGGGGCGGGGACCCAGTACTTC.

This clone has just a few counts. The rearrangement joins TRBV7-2 to TRBJ2-2; TRBD2 matches at 9 bases. Germline V CDR1 and CDR2: SGHTA, FQGNSA. The V segment lost 4 bases and the J segment 6 bases; nucleotides outside the gene matches: 9. This CDR3 region has 16 residues. CDR3 region: CASSSSSGAYPGELFF. CDR3 DNA sequence: TGTGCCAGCAGCTCCTCTAGCGGGGCTTACCCCGGGGAGCTGTTTTTT.

The rearrangement uses TRBV30 and TRBJ1-1; TRBD1 might be the D (5 bases). The CDR3 totals 13 residues. With 4 bases removed from V and 4 bases from J, the gap between germline ends came to 13 bases. Germline V gene sequence: CDR1 GTSNPN, CDR2 SVGIG (reference sequence). CDR3: CAWNRLVGTEAFF. The CDR3 DNA reads as TGTGCCTGGAACAGGTTGGTCGGCACTGAAGCTTTCTTT.

This clone came up a few times. The CDR3 loop reads CASSPTVRDSNQPQHF. The CDR3 nucleotides read TGTGCCAGCTCACCGACTGTGCGGGATAGCAATCAGCCCCAGCATTTT. V and J are TRBV18 and TRBJ1-5; no clear D. The V end lost 3 bases, the J end lost 0 bases, and 12 bases lay between the germline ends. The CDR3 contains 16 residues. The germline V gene encodes CDR1 KGHSH and CDR2 LQKENI.

On this clone itself: In the same sample, other DNA sequences code for this CDR3. The rearrangement links TRBV5-1 to TRBJ1-1, with D unclear. Germline V gives CDR1 SGHRS, CDR2 YFSETQ. V was trimmed by 4 bases and J by 6 bases, leaving 10 bases between them. The CDR3 sequence is 12 residues long. CDR3 amino acids: CASSVDRAEAFF. CDR3 nucleotide sequence: TGCGCCAGCAGCGTGGACCGAGCTGAAGCTTTCTTT.

The V call is TRBV5-6, the J call TRBJ2-1; D is unresolved. This CDR3 contains 13 residues. CDR1 and CDR2 from the germline V gene are SGHDT and YYEEEE. V gave up 4 bases and J gave up 4 bases, with 9 bases separating them. CDR3 bases: TGTGCCAGCAGCCCCCTCCGTTACAATGAGCAGTTCTTC. It translates to CASSPLRYNEQFF.

This clone was observed a handful of times. DNA of the CDR3: TGTGCCAGCGGGCGGGGAAAGGTAGAGACCCAGTACTTC. It encodes CASGRGKVETQYF. V gene TRBV6-5 combines with J gene TRBJ2-5, with a tentative D call TRBD2 (6 bases). V was clipped by 8 bases and J by 4 bases, with 14 bases between them. The CDR3 is made up of 13 amino acids. CDR1 and CDR2 from the germline V gene are MNHEY and SVGAGI.

This clone was observed a handful of times. The chain links TRBV18 to TRBJ1-2, with 10 bases lining up with TRBD1. CDR3 length: 13 amino acids. Unmatched junction bases numbered 2, after V lost 6 bases and J lost 4 bases. Per germline, CDR1 KGHSH and CDR2 LQKENI. DNA of the CDR3: TGTGCCAGCTCGGACAGGGGGTCCTATGGCTACACCTTC. It encodes CASSDRGSYGYTF.

This sequence joins TRBV4-1 and TRBJ2-7; TRBD2 matches 8 bases. CDR1 MGHRA and CDR2 YSYEKL come from the germline V gene. This CDR3 region has 16 residues. V lost 1 base to trimming and J lost 0 bases; unmatched junction nucleotides: 5. CDR3 sequence: CASSQVTGGNSYEQYF. CDR3 in DNA: TGCGCCAGCAGCCAAGTCACGGGAGGGAACTCCTACGAGCAGTACTTC.

The chain has TRBV7-9 and TRBJ1-4, with D possibly matching TRBD1 (6 bases). Germline lookup yields CDR1 SEHNR and CDR2 FQNEAQ (reference sequence). This CDR3 has 13 amino acids. With 5 bases removed from V and 10 bases from J, the gap between germline ends came to 14 bases. CDR3 in amino acids: CASSRQDSGKLFF. The CDR3 DNA sequence: TGTGCCAGCAGCCGACAGGACAGCGGAAAACTGTTTTTT.

The rearrangement links TRBV7-9 to TRBJ2-7, with 7 bases identical to TRBD1. The CDR3 covers 14 residues. Germline assignment: CDR1 SEHNR and CDR2 FQNEAQ (reference sequence). V was clipped by 5 bases and J by 2 bases; unmatched bases: 6. The CDR3 is CASSRPDRAYEQYF. CDR3 nucleotides: TGTGCCAGCAGCCGTCCCGACAGGGCCTACGAGCAGTACTTC.

A few counts support this clone. Written as DNA, the CDR3 is TGTGCCTGGAGCGCTAGCGGGAGTGTTTCCTACGAGCAGTACTTC. It encodes CAWSASGSVSYEQYF. V and J are TRBV30 and TRBJ2-7, with 10 bases lining up with TRBD2. The CDR3 has 15 amino acids. CDR1 and CDR2 (germline): GTSNPN, SVGIG (reference sequence). After removal of 3 bases from V and 1 base from J, the junction contained 6 bases not matched to a gene.

The V gene is TRBV19, the J gene TRBJ2-2; 8 nucleotides match TRBD1. Trimming removed 3 bases from V and 4 bases from J; junction bases left unmatched: 7. This CDR3 contains 16 residues. The V gene's germline CDR1 is LNHDA and CDR2 SQIVND (reference sequence). CDR3 nucleotide sequence: TGTGCCAGTAGTATGGTCCAGGGGGCGGCCACCGGGGAGCTGTTTTTT. Protein sequence: CASSMVQGAATGELFF.

This clone was detected only a few times. The J gene is TRBJ2-2, the V gene TRBV9; D is undetermined. The CDR3 is 16 residues long. V was cut by 4 bases and J by 4 bases, with 17 bases left in between. Germline CDR1 reads SGDLS; CDR2 reads YYNGEE. Here the CDR3 reads CASSPRADRLTGELFF. Written as DNA, the CDR3 is TGTGCCAGCAGCCCTCGAGCTGACCGACTCACCGGGGAGCTGTTTTTT.